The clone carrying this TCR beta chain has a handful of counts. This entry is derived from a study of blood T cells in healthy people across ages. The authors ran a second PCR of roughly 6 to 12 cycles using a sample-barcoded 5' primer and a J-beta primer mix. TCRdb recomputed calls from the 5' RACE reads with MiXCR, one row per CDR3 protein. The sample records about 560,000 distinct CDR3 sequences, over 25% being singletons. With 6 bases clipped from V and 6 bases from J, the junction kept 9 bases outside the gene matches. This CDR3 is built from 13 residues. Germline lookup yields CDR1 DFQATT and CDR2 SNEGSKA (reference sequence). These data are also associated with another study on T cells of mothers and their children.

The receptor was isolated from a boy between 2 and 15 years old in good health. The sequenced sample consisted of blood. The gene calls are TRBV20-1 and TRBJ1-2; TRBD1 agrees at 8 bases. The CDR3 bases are TGCAGTGCGAGTTTACAGGGGGTGGATGGCTACACCTTC. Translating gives CSASLQGVDGYTF.